Listed here are 10 T cell receptor beta chains from one sample, sequenced in a study of vaccination and CD4 T cells after COVID-19. Treatment specified: roughly 10-day PBMC culture with coronavirus spike peptide pools or control peptides (ViraFEST assay). These receptors' targets are unknown. Researchers used the Oncomine TCR Beta short-read assay to sequence DNA from cultured CD4+ T cells. A single record per CDR3 protein comes from TCRdb applying MiXCR to the PCR reads. The profile shows approximately 12,000 distinct CDR3 sequences, roughly 75% of them singletons. Material: CD4+ T cells from blood, cultured in vitro. The receptor set was obtained from a human donor who had recovered from COVID-19.

This clonotype was picked up one time. This sequence joins TRBV24-1 and TRBJ2-1; D call uncertain. The germline V and J ends were trimmed by 4 bases and 7 bases, with 25 bases remaining between them. CDR3 length equals 18 residues. In germline, CDR1 is KGHDR, CDR2 SFDVKD. The CDR3 reads CATSDTSSYLARQNEQFF. For the CDR3, the DNA is TGTGCCACCAGTGACACTTCAAGCTATCTTGCGCGTCAGAATGAGCAGTTCTTC.

The sample holds a few counts of this clonotype. The V gene is TRBV30, the J gene TRBJ1-2; possibly TRBD1 for D (5 bases). This CDR3 is built from 15 residues. V was trimmed by 3 bases and J by 1 base, leaving 15 bases between them. CDR1 is GTSNPN, CDR2 SVGIG, per germline (reference sequence). CDR3 sequence reads: CAWRGGAENNYGYTF. CDR3 nucleotide sequence: TGTGCCTGGAGGGGAGGGGCAGAAAATAACTATGGCTACACCTTC.

The rearrangement links TRBV2 to TRBJ1-5, with TRBD1 matching over 7 bases. The CDR3 is 15 residues long. Losses at the gene ends were 5 bases for V and 9 bases for J; bases not matched to a gene: 13. Germline loops: CDR1 SNHLY, CDR2 FYNNEI. Here the CDR3 DNA reads TGTGCCAGCAGTAGCGGGGACACAGGGGCCCGGCCCCAGCATTTT. It encodes CASSSGDTGARPQHF.

The rearrangement joins TRBV14 to TRBJ2-5; unclear D gene. Per the germline V gene, CDR1 is SGHDN and CDR2 is FVKESK. The CDR3 totals 14 residues. Trimming cost V 2 bases and J 1 base, with 8 bases left between them. The CDR3 bases are TGTGCCAGCAGCCAAAGGCAGGTCCAAGAGACCCAGTACTTC. Translated: CASSQRQVQETQYF.

The V call is TRBV2, the J call TRBJ1-5; D may be TRBD1 (5 bases). This CDR3 spans 13 amino acids. Per germline, CDR1 SNHLY and CDR2 FYNNEI. Deletions cut 4 bases from V and 11 bases from J, with 15 bases between. The CDR3, as DNA: TGTGCCAGCAGTGGAGGCCGGGGGGAGTCCCAGCATTTT. It translates to CASSGGRGESQHF.

This rearrangement joins TRBV24-1 to TRBJ2-3; 14 bases align to TRBD2. The V segment lost 4 bases and the J segment 0 bases; nucleotides outside the gene matches: 2. The CDR3 runs to 17 residues. The V gene's germline CDR1 is KGHDR and CDR2 SFDVKD. CDR3 sequence: CATSERTSGRSTDTQYF. For the CDR3, the DNA is TGTGCCACCAGTGAACGGACTAGCGGGAGGAGCACAGATACGCAGTATTTT.

The chain joins TRBV20-1 to TRBJ1-5; D remains ambiguous. V was shortened by 4 bases and J by 2 bases, with 9 bases between the two germline ends. The length of the CDR3 is 13 residues. Germline V gene data show CDR1 as DFQATT and CDR2 as SNEGSKA (reference sequence). The CDR3 region has the DNA TGCAGTGCTAATCAGAGGGGCAATCAGCCCCAGCATTTT. This gives the protein CSANQRGNQPQHF.

J is TRBJ1-1 and V is TRBV7-2; D may be TRBD1 (5 bases). Germline loops: CDR1 SGHTA, CDR2 FQGNSA. The V end lost 2 bases, the J end lost 5 bases, and 15 bases lay between the germline ends. The CDR3 is 15 amino acids. The CDR3 DNA is TGTGCCAGCAGCTTACGGGGCGCGGTGGGGACTGAAGCTTTCTTT. Protein sequence: CASSLRGAVGTEAFF.

In its sample, this clonotype was seen a few times. The genes are TRBV6-1 and TRBJ2-5; 8 bases map to TRBD1. Per the germline V gene, CDR1 is MNHNS and CDR2 is SASEGT. The CDR3 sequence is 15 residues long. The junction had 7 bases not matched to a gene; V was cut back by 3 bases and J by 4 bases. This chain's CDR3 is CASSDPGQARETQYF. CDR3 coding DNA: TGTGCCAGCAGTGATCCGGGACAGGCCAGAGAGACCCAGTACTTC.

The chain couples TRBV28 to TRBJ2-3; D uncertain. This CDR3 contains 15 residues. The germline gives CDR1 MDHEN, CDR2 SYDVKM. Between the trimmed V and J ends, which lost 5 bases and 0 bases, there was a span of 12 bases. CDR3 nucleotides: TGTGCCAGCAGTCAATTTGCCAGAAGCACAGATACGCAGTATTTT. It translates to CASSQFARSTDTQYF.